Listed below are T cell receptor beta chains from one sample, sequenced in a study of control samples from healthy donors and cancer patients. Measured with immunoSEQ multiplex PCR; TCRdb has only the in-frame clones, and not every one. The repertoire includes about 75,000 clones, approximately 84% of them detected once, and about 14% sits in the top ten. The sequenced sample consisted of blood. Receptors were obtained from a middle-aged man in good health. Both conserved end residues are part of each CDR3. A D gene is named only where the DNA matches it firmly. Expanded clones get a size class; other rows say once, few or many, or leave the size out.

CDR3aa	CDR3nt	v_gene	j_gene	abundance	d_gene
CASSLQLAGGRETQYF	TGTGCCAGCAGCTTACAACTAGCGGGAGGGCGAGAGACCCAGTACTTC	TRBV11-2	TRBJ2-5	few	TRBD2
CASSLQGENTIYF	TGTGCCAGCAGCTTACAGGGCGAAAACACCATATATTTT	TRBV11-2	TRBJ1-3	NA	NA
CAISAGATPRETQYF	TGTGCCATCAGTGCCGGGGCCACTCCCCGGGAGACCCAGTACTTC	TRBV10-3	TRBJ2-5	once	NA
CATSRERDRTYEQYF	TGTGCCACCAGCAGAGAACGGGACAGGACCTACGAGCAGTACTTC	TRBV15	TRBJ2-7	once	TRBD1
CASSRGQGRTEAFF	TGTGCCAGCAGCCGCGGACAGGGGAGAACTGAAGCTTTCTTT	TRBV7-9	TRBJ1-1	NA	TRBD1
CATSDQFQHGAFF	TGTGCCACCAGTGATCAATTCCAGCACGGAGCTTTCTTT	TRBV24-1	TRBJ1-1	NA	NA
CAWSPNSGAWRGNQPQHF	TGTGCCTGGAGTCCAAATTCTGGGGCCTGGCGCGGGAATCAGCCCCAGCATTTT	TRBV30	TRBJ1-5	NA	NA
CASSLGQHTDTQYF	TGCGCCAGCAGCTTGGGCCAGCACACAGATACGCAGTATTTT	TRBV5-1	TRBJ2-3	few	NA
CASSTLDGELFF	TGTGCCAGCAGCACCCTTGACGGGGAGCTGTTTTTT	TRBV7-9	TRBJ2-2	NA	NA
CASSPRGAASYGYTF	TGTGCCAGCTCACCACGAGGGGCAGCAAGCTATGGCTACACCTTC	TRBV18	TRBJ1-2	NA	NA
CAINDPLAGPDTQYF	TGTGCCATCAATGACCCGTTAGCGGGTCCAGATACGCAGTATTTT	TRBV10-3	TRBJ2-3	NA	TRBD2
CASKLYRGDYGYTF	TGTGCCAGCAAGCTTTACAGGGGAGACTATGGCTACACCTTC	TRBV6-4	TRBJ1-2	NA	TRBD1
CASSFYRGTSDQDEQFF	TGTGCCAGCAGCTTTTATAGGGGGACTAGCGACCAGGATGAGCAGTTCTTC	TRBV5-6	TRBJ2-1	NA	TRBD2
CASSQEAGLSDIQYF	TGCGCCAGCAGCCAAGAAGCCGGACTGTCAGACATTCAGTACTTC	TRBV4-3	TRBJ2-4	NA	NA
CASGTVNTEAFF	TGTGCCAGCGGGACAGTGAACACTGAAGCTTTCTTT	TRBV9	TRBJ1-1	NA	TRBD1
CASSWNANTGELFF	TGTGCCAGCAGTTGGAACGCGAACACCGGGGAGCTGTTTTTT	TRBV2	TRBJ2-2	once	NA
CASSLESGAEQFF	TGTGCCAGCAGCTTAGAATCTGGTGCTGAGCAGTTCTTC	TRBV7-9	TRBJ2-1	NA	NA
CAWSVSGGNLNSPLHF	TGTGCCTGGAGTGTATCAGGGGGGAACCTTAATTCACCCCTCCACTTT	TRBV30	TRBJ1-6	NA	TRBD1
CAISGRTGPETQYF	TGTGCCATCAGTGGGAGGACAGGGCCAGAGACCCAGTACTTC	TRBV10-3	TRBJ2-5	once	TRBD1
CASSSPDRGETQYF	TGTGCCAGCAGCTCGCCGGACAGGGGGGAGACCCAGTACTTC	TRBV7-3	TRBJ2-5	NA	TRBD1
CASSQGGARYDTQYF	TGCGCCAGCAGCCAAGGAGGTGCACGATACGATACGCAGTATTTT	TRBV4-3	TRBJ2-3	NA	NA
CASSLERVTGNTIYF	TGTGCCAGCAGCTTAGAGAGAGTAACTGGAAACACCATATATTTT	TRBV7-8	TRBJ1-3	few	NA
CASSLLAGSPYEQYF	TGTGCCAGCAGCCTTCTGGCGGGTTCACCCTACGAGCAGTACTTC	TRBV11-3	TRBJ2-7	NA	NA
CASSPNGLDEKLFF	TGCGCCAGCAGCCCCAATGGTTTGGATGAAAAACTGTTTTTT	TRBV4-3	TRBJ1-4	NA	NA
CASSMDPSNGNTIYF	TGTGCCAGTAGTATGGATCCCAGCAATGGAAACACCATATATTTT	TRBV19	TRBJ1-3	NA	NA
CASSREVGGQETQYF	TGCGCCAGCAGCCGGGAGGTTGGGGGGCAAGAGACCCAGTACTTC	TRBV5-1	TRBJ2-5	NA	TRBD2